The source of this T cell receptor beta chain is a study of cytomegalovirus exposure and HLA in healthy donors. There are 15 residues in the CDR3. The V gene's germline CDR1 is SGHTA and CDR2 FQGNSA. V was shortened by 5 bases and J by 2 bases, with 14 bases between the two germline ends. PCR used 60 Vbeta primers and 13 Jbeta primers. TCRdb keeps only in-frame clones here, not all; method: immunoSEQ multiplex PCR. Among about 220,000 clones, about 80% were seen once, and the ten largest hold roughly 5%. Specimen: PBMCs. The clonotype was recovered from a woman between 40 and 50 years old in good health and CMV-seropositive. The genes are TRBV7-2 and TRBJ2-3, with a possible D match to TRBD2 (6 bases). The CDR3 here is CASSPRDPYTDTQYF. Here the CDR3 DNA reads TGTGCCAGCAGCCCGCGGGACCCCTACACAGATACGCAGTATTTT.